This TCR beta chain is drawn from a study of cytomegalovirus exposure and HLA in healthy donors. Study background: Among over 350 genotyped donors, around 80% fell in the Caucasian-associated ancestry cluster.

13 Jbeta primers and 60 Vbeta primers were used for the PCR. Only in-frame clones appear in the TCRdb table, and some are missing; sequencing was by immunoSEQ multiplex PCR. The sample records about 89,000 clones, roughly 80% being singletons. Remarks on this clone: The antigen is unknown.

The CDR3 spans 14 residues. From germline, CDR1 is ENHRY and CDR2 SYGVKD. The V segment lost 9 bases and the J segment 5 bases; nucleotides outside the gene matches: 11. General study points: Follow-up analysis seemed to connect common viral pathogens with several of the most significant clusters identified.

Sequenced: PBMCs. The chain is built from TRBV10-3 and TRBJ2-7, with 9 bases that match TRBD1. The receptor's source is a man aged 30-40 years in good health and CMV-seronegative. The CDR3 nucleotides are TGTGCCATTGAGCCGGGACAGGGCATCCACGAGCAGTACTTC. Amino acid sequence: CAIEPGQGIHEQYF.